These 26 T cell receptor beta chains originate from one sample sequenced in a study of CD8 T cells in Susac syndrome. Reverse transcription of about 0.45 to 1 ug RNA used random hexamers. TCRdb itself ran the immunoSEQ multiplex PCR reads through MiXCR, one entry per CDR3 protein. The data show about 100,000 distinct CDR3 sequences, nearly 97% seen once. Material: CD8+ T cells from PBMCs. The source is a human donor with Susac syndrome.

This sequence joins TRBV7-3 and TRBJ2-7; 7 bases align to TRBD1. The junction had 7 bases not matched to a gene; V was cut back by 5 bases and J by 6 bases. The CDR3 spans 13 residues. The germline CDR1 and CDR2 sequences are SGHTA and FQGTGA. This CDR3 reads CASSPTGSGEQYF. CDR3 coding DNA: TGTGCCAGCAGCCCGACAGGGTCCGGCGAGCAGTACTTC.

The J gene is TRBJ1-2, the V gene TRBV29-1, with TRBD1 as a possible D gene (6 bases). V was trimmed by 4 bases and J by 0 bases, leaving 15 bases between them. CDR1 is SQVTM and CDR2 is ANQGSEA in the germline V gene. The CDR3 contains 15 residues. CDR3 coding DNA: TGCAGCGTTGCCGAGGACAGAGGATCTAACTATGGCTACACCTTC. Protein product: CSVAEDRGSNYGYTF.

The chain combines TRBV29-1 with TRBJ2-5; 8 bases fit TRBD1. The CDR3 runs 15 residues. With 0 bases clipped from V and 5 bases from J, the junction kept 8 bases outside the gene matches. Germline lookup yields CDR1 SQVTM and CDR2 ANQGSEA. The CDR3 loop reads CSVEELTGDGETQYF. The CDR3 region has the DNA TGCAGCGTTGAAGAGCTGACAGGGGATGGTGAGACCCAGTACTTC.

The V gene is TRBV7-7, the J gene TRBJ2-3; 7 nucleotides agree with TRBD2. V dropped 5 bases and J dropped 6; count of bases not matched to a gene: 8. Germline-derived CDR1 and CDR2 are SSHAT and FNYEAQ (reference sequence). CDR3 length: 14 amino acids. The CDR3 DNA reads as TGTGCCAGCAGCCAGCGCGGGGGTTGGGATACGCAGTATTTT. Amino acids: CASSQRGGWDTQYF.

The CDR3 DNA reads as TGTGCCAGCAGCTTAATGCGGCGGCGGGGGGCGGGACCAGATACGCAGTATTTT. It codes for CASSLMRRRGAGPDTQYF. The chain couples TRBV11-2 to TRBJ2-3; 8 bases fit TRBD2. Per the germline V gene, CDR1 is SGHAT and CDR2 is FQNNGV. J gave up 4 bases and V 2 bases, and 14 bases lay outside the gene matches. The CDR3 has 18 residues.

This chain uses TRBV7-9 with TRBJ2-4; 10 bases map to TRBD2. Germline lookup yields CDR1 SEHNR and CDR2 FQNEAQ (reference sequence). The CDR3 length is 16 residues. Trimming cost V 5 bases and J 0 bases; bases outside gene matches: 4. The CDR3 coding sequence is TGTGCCAGCAGCGACGGACTAGCGGTAGCCAAAAACATTCAGTACTTC. The encoded protein is CASSDGLAVAKNIQYF.

This clonotype was counted once. The rearrangement joins TRBV7-3 to TRBJ2-3; 11 bases line up with TRBD1. Germline V lookup: CDR1 SGHTA, CDR2 FQGTGA. Germline trimming cut 6 bases from V and 4 bases from J; bases unmatched to any gene: 6. The CDR3 is 15 amino acids. The CDR3 reads CASRGQGAPPDTQYF. CDR3 nucleotide sequence: TGTGCCAGCAGAGGACAGGGGGCGCCCCCAGATACGCAGTATTTT.

A single count supports this clonotype. This sequence joins TRBV6-5 and TRBJ2-3; D is ambiguous. CDR3 length: 10 amino acids. Germline CDR1 and CDR2: MNHEY and SVGAGI. CDR3 protein: CATLTDTQYF. Here the CDR3 DNA reads TGTGCTACACTCACAGATACGCAGTATTTT.

This chain uses TRBV6-5 with TRBJ1-2, with D tentatively TRBD1 (6 bases). The germline V gene encodes CDR1 MNHEY and CDR2 SVGAGI. This CDR3 region has 14 residues. V was shortened by 6 bases and J by 6 bases, with 17 bases between the two germline ends. DNA for the CDR3: TGTGCCAGCAGCCCCAGGGGCAGGGTTGATGGCTACACCTTC. Translation gives CASSPRGRVDGYTF.

The chain uses TRBV3-1 and TRBJ2-5; D ambiguous. Trimming shortened V by 3 bases and J by 5 bases, and 16 bases separated the two germline ends. The CDR3 length is 15 residues. The germline V gene has CDR1 LGHDT and CDR2 YNNKEL (reference sequence). The CDR3 nucleotides read TGTGCCAGCAGCCATGGGGTAGTAGGATTGGAGACCCAGTACTTC. This gives the protein CASSHGVVGLETQYF.

The chain couples TRBV5-5 to TRBJ2-4; TRBD1 aligns across 7 bases. V lost 4 bases to trimming and J lost 16 bases; unmatched junction nucleotides: 8. The CDR3 covers 11 residues. The germline gives CDR1 SGHKS, CDR2 YYEKEE (reference sequence). The CDR3 coding sequence is TGTGCCAGCAGCGCGGACAGGCTGTATTACTTC. Protein product: CASSADRLYYF.

This clonotype was observed a single time. The chain couples TRBV20-1 to TRBJ1-5; D ambiguous. Per germline, CDR1 DFQATT and CDR2 SNEGSKA (reference sequence). The CDR3 is made up of 16 amino acids. The ends were cut back, 6 bases at V and 3 bases at J, with 21 bases in the middle. CDR3: CSAPEGSGLLNQPQHF. The CDR3 bases are TGCAGTGCCCCTGAGGGTAGCGGATTGCTCAATCAGCCCCAGCATTTT.

This clonotype is a singleton in its sample. This chain joins TRBV5-1 and TRBJ2-7, with TRBD1 matching 10 bases. The trim removed 4 bases at V and 5 bases at J, leaving 9 bases unmatched. This CDR3 has 15 residues. The germline V gene has CDR1 SGHRS and CDR2 YFSETQ. CDR3 DNA sequence: TGCGCCAGCAGCCGCAAGGGACAGGGGTCGGACGAGCAGTACTTC. Amino acids: CASSRKGQGSDEQYF.

The chain recombines TRBV9 with TRBJ1-1, with D uncertain. CDR3 length equals 15 residues. Per germline, CDR1 SGDLS and CDR2 YYNGEE. V lost 0 bases, J lost 1 base, and 10 bases lay in between. As DNA, the CDR3 is TGTGCCAGCAGCGTAGAAGGCAGCCAGAACACTGAAGCTTTCTTT. As protein: CASSVEGSQNTEAFF.

The V gene is TRBV14, the J gene TRBJ2-1, with 7 nucleotides matching TRBD1. The V gene's germline CDR1 is SGHDN and CDR2 FVKESK. This CDR3 contains 14 residues. The J segment lost 9 bases and the V segment lost 3 bases, leaving 8 bases of the junction unmatched. The CDR3 reads CASSQLVAGGEQFF. The CDR3 DNA is TGTGCCAGCAGCCAGCTAGTAGCAGGGGGTGAGCAGTTCTTC.

Here the CDR3 reads CASSFGPSRGNTEAFF. Here the CDR3 DNA reads TGTGCCAGCAGTTTTGGCCCATCGAGGGGGAACACTGAAGCTTTCTTT. The chain links TRBV6-5 to TRBJ1-1, with D maybe TRBD1 (5 bases). This CDR3 region has 16 residues. The germline gives CDR1 MNHEY, CDR2 SVGAGI. V lost 4 bases and J 1 base, leaving 16 bases between the germline ends.

This sequence joins TRBV20-1 and TRBJ2-7, with a possible D match to TRBD2 (5 bases). V was clipped by 7 bases and J by 2 bases, with 9 bases between them. CDR3 length: 11 amino acids. Germline CDR1 DFQATT, CDR2 SNEGSKA (reference sequence). The CDR3 here is CSVPGTYEQYF. The DNA for the CDR3 is TGCAGTGTTCCGGGAACCTACGAGCAGTACTTC.

The chain carries TRBV15 and TRBJ1-5; 12 nucleotides agree with TRBD1. Trimming at V came to 1 base and at J to 2 bases, leaving 9 bases not matched to a gene. CDR3 length: 19 amino acids. CDR1 is LNHNV, CDR2 YYDKDF, per germline (reference sequence). CDR3 amino acids: CATSRAGTGGASGNQPQHF. The CDR3 DNA reads as TGTGCCACCAGCAGAGCAGGGACAGGGGGCGCGTCGGGCAATCAGCCCCAGCATTTT.

The chain links TRBV19 to TRBJ1-2; 7 bases are a match to TRBD1. V trimming: 4 bases; J trimming: 8 bases; junction bases outside the gene matches: 7. Looked up from germline, CDR1 is LNHDA and CDR2 is SQIVND (reference sequence). This CDR3 has 13 residues. The CDR3 region has the DNA TGTGCCAGTAGTACTGACAGGGTTGGAGGCTACACCTTC. It specifies CASSTDRVGGYTF. The full variable domain, in which reference TRBV19 and TRBJ1-2 provide the parts outside the CDR3, is DGGITQSPKYLFRKEGQNVTLSCEQNLNHDAMYWYRQDPGQGLRLIYYSQIVNDFQKGDIAEGYSVSREKKESFPLTVTSAQKNPTAFYLCASSTDRVGGYTFGSGTRLTVV.

The rearrangement links TRBV3-1 to TRBJ2-2; D remains unclear. Per germline, CDR1 LGHDT and CDR2 YNNKEL (reference sequence). V was pared by 4 bases and J by 6 bases, with 9 bases between. The CDR3 contains 13 residues. For the CDR3, the DNA is TGTGCCAGCAGCCCCCGTCCGGCCGGGGAGCTGTTTTTT. Protein: CASSPRPAGELFF. Looking up the rest from reference TRBV3-1 and TRBJ2-2 gives the full variable domain: DTAVSQTPKYLVTQMGNDKSIKCEQNLGHDTMYWYKQDSKKFLKIMFSYNNKELIINETVPNRFSPKSPDKAHLNLHINSLELGDSAVYFCASSPRPAGELFFGEGSRLTVL.

This chain joins TRBV7-2 and TRBJ2-7; D call uncertain. Trimming removed 1 base from V and 1 base from J, with 5 bases in between. The CDR3 length is 13 residues. CDR1 and CDR2 from the germline V gene are SGHTA and FQGNSA. CDR3 sequence reads: CASSLERSYEQYF. The CDR3 bases are TGTGCCAGCAGCTTAGAGAGATCCTACGAGCAGTACTTC.

The chain joins TRBV4-2 to TRBJ2-3; D uncertain. The germline V gene encodes CDR1 LGHNA and CDR2 YNFKEQ. V lost 0 bases and J lost 2, with 6 bases in between. The CDR3 covers 14 residues. CDR3 sequence: CASSQERHTDTQYF. In DNA form, the CDR3 reads TGTGCCAGCAGCCAAGAGAGACACACAGATACGCAGTATTTT.

V usage is TRBV29-1 and J usage is TRBJ2-1; D is ambiguous. The V gene's germline CDR1 is SQVTM and CDR2 ANQGSEA. The CDR3 loop spans 13 amino acids. V was shortened by 4 bases and J by 7 bases, with 14 bases between the two germline ends. CDR3 coding DNA: TGCAGCGTTGCGTTACTACTGAAGAATGAGCAGTTCTTC. Translation gives CSVALLLKNEQFF.

V and J are TRBV5-1 and TRBJ2-2; D is ambiguous. This CDR3 is built from 15 residues. Per germline, CDR1 SGHRS and CDR2 YFSETQ. V lost 0 bases and J lost 3, with 9 bases in between. The CDR3 DNA reads as TGCGCCAGCAGCTTGGCCATTCAGGACACCGGGGAGCTGTTTTTT. Translation: CASSLAIQDTGELFF.

The J gene is TRBJ2-7, the V gene TRBV20-1; perhaps D is TRBD1 or TRBD2 (5 bases each). The V gene's germline CDR1 is DFQATT and CDR2 SNEGSKA (reference sequence). There are 13 residues in the CDR3. Trimming took 6 bases from V and 2 from J, leaving 14 bases between them. This chain's CDR3 is CSATGAQTYEQYF. CDR3 DNA sequence: TGCAGTGCGACCGGGGCCCAAACCTACGAGCAGTACTTC.

The chain combines TRBV3-1 with TRBJ2-5; 10 bases fit TRBD2. V lost 1 base to trimming and J lost 2 bases; unmatched junction nucleotides: 1. CDR3 length equals 15 residues. Germline V CDR1 and CDR2: LGHDT, YNNKEL (reference sequence). Here the CDR3 DNA reads TGTGCCAGCAGCCAAGTGACTAGCGGGCAAGAGACCCAGTACTTC. Protein product: CASSQVTSGQETQYF.